This entry lists 13 T cell receptor beta chains sequenced from one sample in a study of human T cells and chemical hapten exposure. Each CDR3 protein gets one entry after TCRdb re-called the RACE reads with MiXCR. The sample carries about 120,000 distinct CDR3 sequences, around 11% recorded once. Time point given: patch test 3, about 24 weeks after DPC sensitization. Treatment defined: therapeutic diphenylcyclopropenone sensitization with weekly scalp DPC. The starting material was whole blood, obtained in connection with sensitization to the hapten diphenylcyclopropenone (DPC). Every receptor here comes from a woman aged 45 to 65 with alopecia areata. Some clones in this sample may be carry-over from other donors' samples.

This clonotype was counted at least ten times. This chain uses TRBV20-1 with TRBJ1-1, with D possibly being TRBD1 (6 bases). Trimming removed 0 bases at V and 1 base at J, with 9 bases between. Germline V gene lookup returns CDR1 DFQATT and CDR2 SNEGSKA (reference sequence). The CDR3 totals 14 residues. The CDR3 reads CSAREGHSNTEAFF. The CDR3 coding sequence is TGCAGTGCTAGAGAGGGACACTCGAACACTGAAGCTTTCTTT.

DNA for the CDR3: TGTGCCAGCAGCAGGGAACCCAAAAACATTCAGTACTTC. Amino acid sequence: CASSREPKNIQYF. The chain joins TRBV9 to TRBJ2-4; D gene ambiguous. CDR3 length: 13 residues. Germline CDR1 reads SGDLS; CDR2 reads YYNGEE. The germline V and J ends were trimmed by 4 bases and 2 bases, with 7 bases remaining between them.

This clonotype was counted between two and nine times. V gene TRBV27 combines with J gene TRBJ2-2, with 8 bases fitting TRBD1. Germline V gene data show CDR1 as MNHEY and CDR2 as SMNVEV (reference sequence). The V segment lost 6 bases and the J segment 5 bases; nucleotides outside the gene matches: 5. This CDR3 contains 14 residues. The chain's CDR3 is CASSRTGGTGELFF. The CDR3 nucleotides read TGTGCCAGCAGCCGTACAGGGGGGACCGGGGAGCTGTTTTTT.

The chain joins TRBV12-3 or TRBV12-4 to TRBJ2-3, with no clear D. The CDR3 is 15 amino acids. The germline V and J ends were trimmed by 1 base and 8 bases, with 16 bases remaining between them. CDR3 loop: CASSLGRLEGVTQYF. For the CDR3, the DNA is TGTGCCAGCAGTTTAGGTCGTCTAGAAGGAGTTACGCAGTATTTT.

The CDR3 bases are TGTGCCAGCAGCCTGGATAGCGGGGGACGCACAGATACGCAGTATTTT. It yields the protein CASSLDSGGRTDTQYF. V usage is TRBV3-1 and J usage is TRBJ2-3, with 9 bases fitting TRBD2. The CDR3 totals 16 residues. The junction had 6 bases not matched to a gene; V was cut back by 4 bases and J by 1 base. Per the germline V gene, CDR1 is LGHDT and CDR2 is YNNKEL (reference sequence).

This chain connects TRBV29-1 to TRBJ1-2; maybe TRBD1 (6 bases). V lost 6 bases and J 8 bases, leaving 16 bases between the germline ends. Germline CDR1 reads SQVTM; CDR2 reads ANQGSEA. This CDR3 region has 12 residues. CDR3 nucleotide sequence: TGCAGCGTAGGCCACGGGACACGCGGCTACACCTTC. Translated: CSVGHGTRGYTF.

This rearrangement joins TRBV18 to TRBJ1-1; D unclear. The CDR3 loop spans 13 amino acids. Germline V gene sequence: CDR1 KGHSH, CDR2 LQKENI. With 5 bases removed from V and 1 base from J, the gap between germline ends came to 8 bases. CDR3 DNA sequence: TGTGCCAGCTCAGGAGGACCGAACACTGAAGCTTTCTTT. Translated: CASSGGPNTEAFF.

The chain recombines TRBV18 with TRBJ1-2; 7 bases line up with TRBD1. Germline V gives CDR1 KGHSH, CDR2 LQKENI. The V gene end was trimmed by 1 base and the J gene end by 8 bases; junction bases not matched to a gene: 7. The length of the CDR3 is 14 residues. CDR3: CASSPLLRGDGYTF. CDR3 nucleotides: TGTGCCAGCTCACCACTCCTCAGGGGGGACGGCTACACCTTC.

The chain carries TRBV4-1 and TRBJ2-2; TRBD1 is a possible D gene (5 bases). CDR1 is MGHRA and CDR2 is YSYEKL in the germline V gene. The CDR3 is 13 residues long. Trimming cost V 4 bases and J 6 bases, with 9 bases left between them. The CDR3 loop reads CASSLGLSGELFF. CDR3 sequence (DNA): TGCGCCAGCAGCCTGGGGCTGTCCGGGGAGCTGTTTTTT.

This clonotype has ten or more counts. The chain joins TRBV10-3 to TRBJ2-5, with TRBD1 identical over 8 bases. The CDR3 totals 14 residues. Per the germline V gene, CDR1 is ENHRY and CDR2 is SYGVKD. V lost 2 bases to trimming and J lost 1 base; unmatched junction nucleotides: 0. CDR3 nucleotide sequence: TGTGCCATCAGTGAGACAGGGGGCCAAGAGACCCAGTACTTC. Its translation: CAISETGGQETQYF.

This clonotype was found a few times. This CDR3 reads CASSPLVLTSGRTDTQYF. CDR3 in DNA: TGTGCCAGCAGCCCACTCGTCCTGACTAGCGGGAGGACAGATACGCAGTATTTT. The chain is built from TRBV7-2 and TRBJ2-3; TRBD2 agrees at 13 bases. From germline, CDR1 is SGHTA and CDR2 FQGNSA. This CDR3 spans 18 amino acids. The junction had 11 bases not matched to a gene; V was cut back by 5 bases and J by 3 bases. Based on the CDR3 plus reference TRBV7-2 and TRBJ2-3, the full variable domain is GAGVSQSPSNKVTEKGKDVELRCDPISGHTALYWYRQSLGQGLEFLIYFQGNSAPDKSGLPSDRFSAERTGGSVSTLTIQRTQQEDSAVYLCASSPLVLTSGRTDTQYFGPGTRLTVL.

This clonotype has just a few counts. The V gene is TRBV20-1, the J gene TRBJ1-3; D not certain. Germline V gene lookup returns CDR1 DFQATT and CDR2 SNEGSKA (reference sequence). The length of the CDR3 is 14 residues. V was trimmed by 3 bases and J by 2 bases, leaving 11 bases between them. This chain's CDR3 is CSARLPMTGNTIYF. In nucleotides, the CDR3 is TGCAGTGCTAGGCTCCCTATGACTGGAAACACCATATATTTT.

This clonotype was counted a few times. Sequence at one end of the junction differs from germline and may be a read error. This chain joins TRBV6-1 and TRBJ1-3; D not certain. There are 15 residues in the CDR3. Germline V gene lookup returns CDR1 MNHNS and CDR2 SASEGT. CDR3 residues: CASSEASISGSTIYF. The CDR3 DNA reads TGTGCCAGCAGTGAAGCCAGTATCTCTGGAAGCACCATATATTTT.